This T cell receptor (beta chain) was obtained from a study of blood T cell repertoires in COVID-19. Across the study: In each case, the material was cDNA or gDNA derived from T cells, B-cell-depleted T cells, or PBMCs.

Under the authors' procedure: Counts of nucleated cells, estimated from reference gene primer amplification, were obtained. Generated by immunoSEQ multiplex PCR, the TCRdb table keeps only in-frame clones and is missing some. V, J and clone size are taken as reported in that table, and D and trimming were inferred from the DNA itself. The data hold around 89,000 clones, with 80% to 90% observed a single time. CDR3 length: 14 residues. J gave up 7 bases and V 7 bases, and 7 bases lay outside the gene matches. The germline V gene encodes CDR1 MNHEY and CDR2 SMNVEV (reference sequence). The rearrangement links TRBV27 to TRBJ1-6, with 7 bases fitting TRBD1. Sequenced input: peripheral blood. This TCR derives from a man over 45 with acute or convalescent COVID-19. DNA for the CDR3: TGTGCCAGCACACCGGGACAGCTAAATTCACCCCTCCACTTT. This translates into CASTPGQLNSPLHF.